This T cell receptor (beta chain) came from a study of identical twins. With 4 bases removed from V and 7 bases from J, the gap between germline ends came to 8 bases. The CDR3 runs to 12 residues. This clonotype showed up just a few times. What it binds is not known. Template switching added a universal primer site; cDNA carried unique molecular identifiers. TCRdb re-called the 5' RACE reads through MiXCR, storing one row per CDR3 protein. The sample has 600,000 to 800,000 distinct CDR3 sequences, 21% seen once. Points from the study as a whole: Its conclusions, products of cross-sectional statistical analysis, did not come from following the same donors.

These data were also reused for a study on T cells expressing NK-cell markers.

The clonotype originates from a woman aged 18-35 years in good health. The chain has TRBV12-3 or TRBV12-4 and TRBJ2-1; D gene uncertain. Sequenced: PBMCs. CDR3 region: CASSSILNEQFF. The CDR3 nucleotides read TGTGCCAGCAGTTCCATTTTAAATGAGCAGTTCTTC.